The TCR beta chain described here comes from a study of shared clonotypes between healthy human individuals (dated by TCRdb to about 2020). A note on the overall study: A couple of women and three men aged 18 to 49 years were included in the cohort. Per donor, three plates each were used for CD4 naive and CD4 memory, two for CD8 naive, and one for CD8 memory. To estimate repertoire size and how much clonotypes are shared between individuals, the study performed deep sequencing of blood TCR repertoires from about five healthy adults. To increase sequencing depth and limit assay-specific biases, TCR repertoire library preparation and sequencing were carried out by different laboratories using diverse techniques. Leukapheresis yielded between about 0.9 and 9 billion PBMCs per donor. What the study reported, not specific to this receptor: Incomplete sequencing was indicated by rarefaction of sorted-subset datasets, despite the large sequencing depth. Because the study included a small number of donors, the genetic and exposure-history diversity represented was limited. Based on pairwise subsampling, the degree of clonotype sharing among donors was expected to be affected by sequencing depth. Sharing across a few donors was observed for about 5% of naive CD4, around 3.5% of naive CD8, 2% to 2.5% of memory CD4, and about 0.4% of memory CD8 clonotypes. Estimated clonotype richness was generally larger for naive than for memory subsets. Clonotypes shared by all four sorted-subset donors showed higher generation probabilities than non-shared clonotypes. Only blood was sampled, and tissue TCR repertoires likely differ from those in blood.

On this clone: Its antigen has not been determined. Base quality data are lacking; no much larger clone is found one base away.

TCR CDR3 regions were amplified from genomic DNA by multiplex PCR using the deep immunoSEQ assay. For each cell subset, the extracted genomic DNA was distributed evenly across all wells of several immunoSEQ 96-well plates, and each plate served as one replicate. Each replicate PCR for sorted subsets received 200 ng genomic DNA, equal to some 32,000 T cell genomes. Purified libraries were quantified with a Qubit 3.0 fluorometer, sized on a Bioanalyzer 2100, and re-quantified with the KAPA Library Quantification kit. A separate single-read 150-cycle Illumina NextSeq 550 flow cell was used to sequence each immunoSEQ 96-well plate. Per the authors' processing: Because the immunoSEQ output held only junctional sequences and lacked quality scores, the filtering could not match the filtering applied to full-length reads. To assign V/J genes and CDR3, sequences were annotated using PyIR, a Python wrapper for IgBLAST v1.9, with IMGT germline references. Reads with weak V/J assignments (E-value above 1e-6), missing CDR3, stop codons, out-of-frame junctions, or ambiguous translated residues were removed. V3J clonotypes were defined as sequences sharing an identical inferred V gene, J gene, and CDR3 amino acid sequence. Percentage overlap between repertoires was computed as shared unique clonotypes divided by the size of the smaller repertoire. Three approaches were used to assess repertoire richness: RTK rarefaction, the Chao1 estimator, and Recon v2.1 estimates of unobserved clonotypes. For all TCRbeta clonotypes obtained by the gDNA method from several donors, generation probabilities were computed with OLGA. TCRdb retrieved this table from immuneACCESS and kept in-frame rearrangements only. Not all clones are present; in checked studies, unresolved V genes account for under half, and no reason is known for the remainder. Clone size and V and J calls were adopted from that table, with D and trimming inferred from the DNA. The sample data list about 300,000 clones, and approximately 79% of these were observed just once. The top ten hold around 10% of the sample.

Healthy HIV-negative adults with no recently reported acute infections or vaccinations were included as donors. Every donor was a Caucasian adult living in Nashville, Tennessee, USA. CD4+ T cells were enriched through magnetic negative selection, after which naive cells were positively selected on CD45RA and the remaining negative fraction served as the memory subset. Blood was obtained by leukapheresis, after which PBMCs were separated by Ficoll-Histopaque density gradient centrifugation and cryopreserved in liquid nitrogen vapor phase. Analytical flow cytometry was used to check the purity and quantity of each magnetically sorted T cell population. From each sorted fraction, genomic DNA was isolated and quantified by UV absorbance on a Nanodrop 2000c. Inclusive of the bounding cysteine and phenylalanine, the CDR3 is 14 residues long. Just the 42-base CDR3 DNA is kept, in frame starting at base 1. CDR1 SGHRS and CDR2 YFSETQ were looked up in the germline V gene. After removal of 3 bases from V and 3 bases from J, the junction retains 3 bases not matched to a gene.

This clonotype was obtained from a man aged 25-45 years in good health. The sample was memory CD4+ T cells sorted from blood. The meaning of the sample's cell subset or site label: CD45RA-negative fraction. The V and J segments used are TRBV5-1 and TRBJ2-7; TRBD1 matches 10 bases in the middle. The CDR3 protein sequence reads: CASSSGTGVYEQYF. The base sequence is TGCGCCAGCAGCTCCGGGACAGGGGTCTACGAGCAGTACTTC. This CDR3, with the reference TRBV5-1 and TRBJ2-7 proteins standing in past its ends, gives the full variable domain KAGVTQTPRYLIKTRGQQVTLSCSPISGHRSVSWYQQTPGQGLQFLFEYFSETQRNKGNFPGRFSGRQFSNSRSEMNVSTLELGDSALYLCASSSGTGVYEQYFGPGTRLTVT.